The 11 T cell receptor beta chains listed next were all sequenced from one sample in a study of blood T cell repertoires in COVID-19. Profiled with immunoSEQ multiplex PCR; TCRdb holds only in-frame clones, not every one. Here the sample spans roughly 150,000 clones, less than 90% being singletons. Sequencing used peripheral blood. Receptors were obtained from a woman aged 70-85 years with acute or convalescent COVID-19.

CDR3 nucleotide sequence: TGTGCCAGCAGCCTCAACTATGGCTACACCTTC. Amino acid sequence: CASSLNYGYTF. The chain carries TRBV6-5 and TRBJ1-2; D not certain. Germline assignment: CDR1 MNHEY and CDR2 SVGAGI. Between the trimmed V and J ends, which lost 6 bases and 2 bases, there was a span of 4 bases. The CDR3 is made up of 11 amino acids.

The V call is TRBV9, the J call TRBJ1-2; D is uncertain. CDR3 length: 13 residues. Germline CDR1 and CDR2: SGDLS and YYNGEE. Between the trimmed V and J ends, which lost 4 bases and 2 bases, there was a span of 9 bases. CDR3 in DNA: TGTGCCAGCAGCCCGACGAGGAACTATGGCTACACCTTC. This encodes CASSPTRNYGYTF.

J is TRBJ2-7 and V is TRBV6-2 or TRBV6-3, with TRBD2 matching 11 bases. CDR1 is MNHEY and CDR2 is SVGEGT in the germline V gene. The CDR3 runs 15 residues. V lost 2 bases to trimming and J lost 7 bases; unmatched junction nucleotides: 7. The CDR3 sequence: CASSYRGLAGGEQYF. The CDR3 nucleotides are TGTGCCAGCAGTTACCGTGGACTAGCGGGTGGGGAGCAGTACTTC.

The CDR3 spells CASSLGLAGDTQYF. CDR3 sequence (DNA): TGCGCCAGCAGCCTAGGACTAGCTGGCGATACGCAGTATTTT. V and J are TRBV4-1 and TRBJ2-3; 8 nucleotides line up with TRBD2. The trim removed 4 bases at V and 6 bases at J, leaving 6 bases unmatched. CDR1 MGHRA and CDR2 YSYEKL come from the germline V gene. CDR3 size: 14 residues.

The chain carries TRBV7-9 and TRBJ1-2; TRBD1 matches 8 bases. After removal of 5 bases from V and 4 bases from J, the junction contained 3 bases not matched to a gene. Per germline, CDR1 SEHNR and CDR2 FQNEAQ (reference sequence). The CDR3 has 13 amino acids. CDR3 protein: CASSPTGVYGYTF. CDR3 sequence (DNA): TGTGCCAGCAGCCCGACAGGGGTCTATGGCTACACCTTC.

This clone was observed a few times. V and J are TRBV28 and TRBJ1-5; 11 positions match TRBD1. CDR1 is MDHEN and CDR2 is SYDVKM in the germline V gene. The CDR3 runs to 17 residues. After removal of 6 bases from V and 1 base from J, the junction contained 8 bases not matched to a gene. The CDR3 DNA follows: TGTGCCAGCAGGTCCGGGACAGGGGGATGGAGCAATCAGCCCCAGCATTTT. Residues: CASRSGTGGWSNQPQHF.

This sequence joins TRBV4-3 and TRBJ1-1; 7 bases are a match to TRBD1. The junction had 12 bases not matched to a gene; V was cut back by 0 bases and J by 8 bases. This CDR3 spans 16 amino acids. Germline loops: CDR1 LGHNA, CDR2 YSLEER. In DNA form, the CDR3 reads TGCGCCAGCAGCCAAGATCACCGATTTCTACAGGGGGAAGCTTTCTTT. Protein product: CASSQDHRFLQGEAFF.

The chain links TRBV6-6 to TRBJ1-3; the D gene is possibly TRBD1 (6 bases). This CDR3 is built from 14 residues. V was cut by 5 bases and J by 4 bases, with 12 bases left in between. Germline assignment: CDR1 MNHNY and CDR2 SVGAGI (reference sequence). Here the CDR3 DNA reads TGTGCCAGCAGTGCCCGGGACATCGGAAACACCATATATTTT. Translated: CASSARDIGNTIYF.

This clone was counted a few times. The chain couples TRBV28 to TRBJ2-1, with D unclear. V gave up 8 bases and J gave up 2 bases, with 10 bases separating them. The CDR3 has 13 amino acids. CDR1 and CDR2 from the germline V gene are MDHEN and SYDVKM. CDR3 residues: CASGQVPYNEQFF. CDR3 sequence (DNA): TGTGCCAGCGGGCAGGTGCCCTACAATGAGCAGTTCTTC.

V gene TRBV6-2 or TRBV6-3 combines with J gene TRBJ2-2; 7 nucleotides line up with TRBD2. V was pared by 4 bases and J by 3 bases, with 5 bases of the junction left unmatched. Germline V lookup: CDR1 MNHEY, CDR2 SVGEGT. CDR3 length: 15 residues. The CDR3 nucleotides read TGTGCCAGCAGTTGGGCGGGAGCGTACACCGGGGAGCTGTTTTTT. It codes for CASSWAGAYTGELFF.

Points on this clone: Other DNA sequences in this sample translate to the same CDR3. This rearrangement joins TRBV19 to TRBJ2-3; a weak D match, TRBD2 (6 bases). V gave up 7 bases and J gave up 0 bases, with 11 bases separating them. The CDR3 extends over 14 amino acids. The germline V gene encodes CDR1 LNHDA and CDR2 SQIVND (reference sequence). The CDR3 DNA follows: TGTGCCAGTAAAAGGGCGGGGAGCACAGATACGCAGTATTTT. This sequence encodes CASKRAGSTDTQYF.